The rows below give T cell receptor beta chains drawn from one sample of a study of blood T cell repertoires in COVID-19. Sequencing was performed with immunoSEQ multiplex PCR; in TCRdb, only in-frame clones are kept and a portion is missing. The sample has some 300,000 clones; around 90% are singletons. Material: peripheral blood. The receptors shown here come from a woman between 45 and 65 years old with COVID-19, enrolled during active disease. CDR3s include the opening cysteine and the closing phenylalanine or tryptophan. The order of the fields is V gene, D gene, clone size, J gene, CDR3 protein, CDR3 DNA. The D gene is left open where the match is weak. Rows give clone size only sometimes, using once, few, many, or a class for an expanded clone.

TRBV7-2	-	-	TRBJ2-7	CASSLVRGYEQYF	TGTGCCAGCAGCTTAGTAAGAGGTTACGAGCAGTACTTC
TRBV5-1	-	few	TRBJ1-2	CASSLDPGFGYTF	TGCGCCAGCAGCTTGGACCCCGGGTTTGGCTACACCTTC
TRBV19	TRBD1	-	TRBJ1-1	CASSGTGGLTEAFF	TGTGCCAGTTCCGGGACAGGGGGCCTCACTGAAGCTTTCTTT
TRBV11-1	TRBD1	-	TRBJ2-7	CASTLLRDRGDQYF	TGTGCCAGCACCTTACTGAGGGACAGGGGAGACCAGTACTTC
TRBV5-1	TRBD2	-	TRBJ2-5	CASSLTSGITGGETQYF	TGCGCCAGCAGCTTGACTAGCGGGATTACAGGGGGAGAGACCCAGTACTTC
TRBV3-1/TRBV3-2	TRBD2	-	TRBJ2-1	CASSGLAGGYNEQFF	TGTGCCAGCAGCGGACTAGCGGGAGGTTACAATGAGCAGTTCTTC
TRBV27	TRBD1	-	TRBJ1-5	CASSPGQGHSNQPQHF	TGTGCCAGCAGCCCCGGACAGGGACATAGCAATCAGCCCCAGCATTTT
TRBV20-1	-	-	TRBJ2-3	CSAPRGDTQYF	TGCAGTGCCCCACGGGGGGATACGCAGTATTTT
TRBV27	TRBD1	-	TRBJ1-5	CASSLGQAIGPQHF	TGTGCCAGCAGTTTAGGACAGGCCATCGGGCCCCAGCATTTT
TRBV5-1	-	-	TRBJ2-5	CASSSTQQNQETQYF	TGCGCCAGCAGCTCAACACAGCAGAATCAAGAGACCCAGTACTTC
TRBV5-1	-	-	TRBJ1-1	CASLGIQGKATEAFF	TGCGCCAGCCTGGGCATACAGGGTAAGGCCACTGAAGCTTTCTTT
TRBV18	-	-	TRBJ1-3	CASSPVEAGNTIYF	TGTGCCAGCTCACCAGTCGAGGCTGGAAACACCATATATTTT
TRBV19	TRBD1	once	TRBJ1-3	CASRGQGATLGNTIYF	TGTGCCAGTAGAGGTCAGGGGGCGACCCTCGGAAACACCATATATTTT
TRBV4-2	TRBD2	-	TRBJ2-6	CASNQRLGTSGRAGGANVLTF	TGTGCCAGCAACCAGCGTTTAGGGACTAGCGGGAGAGCAGGTGGGGCCAACGTCCTGACTTTC
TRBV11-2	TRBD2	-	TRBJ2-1	CASSLGTSGNNEQFF	TGTGCCAGCAGCTTAGGGACTAGCGGAAACAATGAGCAGTTCTTC
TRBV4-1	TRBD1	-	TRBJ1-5	CASSQSDRDSQPQHF	TGCGCCAGCAGCCAGTCGGACAGGGACAGTCAGCCCCAGCATTTT
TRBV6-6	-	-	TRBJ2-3	CASSYASETDTQYF	TGTGCCAGCAGTTACGCTAGCGAGACAGATACGCAGTATTTT
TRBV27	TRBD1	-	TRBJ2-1	CASSPGQGQDEQFF	TGTGCCAGCTCGCCGGGACAGGGCCAGGATGAGCAGTTCTTC
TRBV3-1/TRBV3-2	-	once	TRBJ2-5	CASSPYGGETQYF	TGTGCCAGCAGCCCCTACGGTGGAGAGACCCAGTACTTC
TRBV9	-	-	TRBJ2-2	CASSERGTPTGELFF	TGTGCCAGCAGCGAGAGGGGGACCCCCACCGGGGAGCTGTTTTTT
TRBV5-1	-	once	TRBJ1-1	CASSNPRGGNTEAFF	TGCGCCAGCAGCAACCCACGCGGCGGGAACACTGAAGCTTTCTTT
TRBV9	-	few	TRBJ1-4	CASSAQTGEKLFF	TGTGCCAGCAGCGCCCAGACGGGTGAAAAACTGTTTTTT
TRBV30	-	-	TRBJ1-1	CAWSVRAPGMNTEAFF	TGTGCCTGGAGTGTACGTGCCCCAGGGATGAACACTGAAGCTTTCTTT
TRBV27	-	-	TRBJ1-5	CASSGGGLQPQHF	TGTGCCAGCAGTGGGGGCGGTTTACAGCCCCAGCATTTT
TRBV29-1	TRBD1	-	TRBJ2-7	CSVEFGDRAYEQYF	TGCAGCGTTGAATTTGGTGACAGGGCATACGAGCAGTACTTC
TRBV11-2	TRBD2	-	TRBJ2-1	CASSFGRPTFYEQFF	TGTGCCAGCAGCTTCGGGAGGCCCACCTTTTATGAGCAGTTCTTC